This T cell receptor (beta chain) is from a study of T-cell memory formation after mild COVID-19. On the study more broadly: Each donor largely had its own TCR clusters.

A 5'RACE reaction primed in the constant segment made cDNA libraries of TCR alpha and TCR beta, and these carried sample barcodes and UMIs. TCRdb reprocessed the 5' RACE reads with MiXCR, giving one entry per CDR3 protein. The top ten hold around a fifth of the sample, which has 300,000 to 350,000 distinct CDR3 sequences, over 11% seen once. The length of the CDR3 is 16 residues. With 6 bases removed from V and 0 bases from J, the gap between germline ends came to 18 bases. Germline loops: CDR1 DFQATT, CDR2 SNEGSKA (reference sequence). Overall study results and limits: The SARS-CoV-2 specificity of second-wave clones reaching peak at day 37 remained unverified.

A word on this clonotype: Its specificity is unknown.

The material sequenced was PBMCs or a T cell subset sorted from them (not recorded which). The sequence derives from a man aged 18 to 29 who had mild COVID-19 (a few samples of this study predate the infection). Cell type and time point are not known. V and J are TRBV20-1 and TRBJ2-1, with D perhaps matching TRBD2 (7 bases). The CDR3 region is CSAPGWRGLSYNEQFF. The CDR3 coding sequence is TGCAGTGCCCCCGGCTGGCGGGGGCTCTCCTACAATGAGCAGTTCTTC.